One and the same sample provided the 9 T cell receptor beta chains below, sequenced in a study of Graves' ophthalmopathy and Graves' hyperthyroidism. TCR beta CDR3 regions were amplified from RNA transcripts. After a first-round RT-PCR with HTBI primers, a second-round multiplex PCR was run. TCRdb ran MiXCR on the multiplex PCR reads and lists one entry per CDR3 protein. This table holds roughly 500,000 distinct CDR3 sequences, about an eighth found once. What was sequenced was blood. These TCRs come from a woman in her thirties with Graves' ophthalmopathy.

This clonotype came up many times. This chain links TRBV6-2 or TRBV6-3 with TRBJ1-2, with 7 bases fitting TRBD1. The CDR3 runs 13 residues. J was trimmed by 7 bases and V by 6 bases; bases with no gene match: 8. Germline assignment: CDR1 MNHEY and CDR2 SVGEGT. In DNA form, the CDR3 reads TGTGCCAGCAGACCCTACAGGGACAGTGGCTACACCTTC. The encoded protein is CASRPYRDSGYTF.

This clonotype occurred many times. Given the absence of the conserved phenylalanine or tryptophan at the CDR3 end, a read error is likely. The chain recombines TRBV12-3 or TRBV12-4 with TRBJ1-5; 8 bases align to TRBD1. Trimming at V came to 5 bases and at J to 7 bases, leaving 7 bases not matched to a gene. This CDR3 region has 14 residues. The DNA for the CDR3 is TGTGCCAGCAGTCCCGACAGGGGAGACCAGCCCCAGCATTCT. It translates to CASSPDRGDQPQHS.

This clonotype has a count of ten or more. V and J are TRBV11-1 and TRBJ2-7; the D gene is possibly TRBD1 (6 bases). Trimming took off 6 bases at V and 0 bases at J, with 18 bases between the two ends. In germline, CDR1 is SGHAT, CDR2 FQDESV (reference sequence). The CDR3 loop spans 16 amino acids. Here the CDR3 DNA reads TGTGCCAGCAGGTCGATTGGGACACGAAACTCCTACGAGCAGTACTTC. Translating gives CASRSIGTRNSYEQYF.

This clonotype was seen repeatedly, ten times or more. The chain uses TRBV28 and TRBJ2-4, with 8 bases matching TRBD2. V was pared by 1 base and J by 0 bases, with 14 bases of the junction left unmatched. The CDR3 runs 20 residues. The germline gives CDR1 MDHEN, CDR2 SYDVKM. The CDR3 is CASSLSMTSEGSLAKNIQYF. The CDR3 nucleotides are TGTGCCAGCAGTTTATCCATGACTAGCGAGGGTTCTTTAGCCAAAAACATTCAGTACTTC.

Comments on this clonotype: Being one base from a much bigger clone, this may be a read error. The chain combines TRBV5-1 with TRBJ1-1; 7 bases line up with TRBD1. Losses at the gene ends were 4 bases for V and 6 bases for J; bases not matched to a gene: 12. The length of the CDR3 is 15 residues. Looked up from germline, CDR1 is SGHRS and CDR2 is YFSETQ. The CDR3 sequence is CASSLSTGLGPEAFF. CDR3 bases: TGCGCCAGCAGCCTATCGACAGGGCTGGGACCTGAAGCTTTCTTT.

This clonotype was picked up many times. The rearrangement links TRBV28 to TRBJ2-6; D remains unclear. CDR1 and CDR2 (germline): MDHEN, SYDVKM. The CDR3 spans 16 residues. V lost 2 bases to trimming and J lost 0 bases, with 8 bases between them. CDR3 nucleotide sequence: TGTGCCAGCAGTTTACTACCCGGCTCTGGGGCCAACGTCCTGACTTTC. Translating gives CASSLLPGSGANVLTF.

This clonotype came up many times. The rearrangement uses TRBV12-3 or TRBV12-4 and TRBJ2-7; possibly TRBD2 for D (5 bases). V was clipped by 4 bases and J by 6 bases, with 10 bases between them. This CDR3 spans 12 amino acids. The CDR3 protein is CASSSRETEQYF. Here the CDR3 DNA reads TGTGCCAGCAGTTCCCGGGAAACCGAGCAGTACTTC.

This clonotype was observed a single time. A single base separates this from a much larger clone, so it may be a read error. The chain carries TRBV20-1 and TRBJ2-7; D is unclear. The CDR3 loop spans 14 amino acids. Germline V gives CDR1 DFQATT, CDR2 SNEGSKA (reference sequence). V dropped 3 bases and J dropped 0 bases, with 12 bases sitting between them. This CDR3 is CSASGPQISYEQYF. As DNA, the CDR3 is TGCAGTGCTAGCGGACCACAGATCTCCTACGAGCAGTACTTC.

In this sample, this clonotype turned up many times. The chain has TRBV14 and TRBJ1-3; 7 bases line up with TRBD1. V was clipped by 4 bases and J by 4 bases; unmatched bases: 4. CDR1 and CDR2 from the germline V gene are SGHDN and FVKESK. The CDR3 is 14 amino acids. This CDR3 is CASSRPGQGNTIYF. The CDR3 coding sequence is TGTGCCAGCAGCCGACCGGGACAGGGAAACACCATATATTTT. The variable domain in full, with the rest retrieved from reference TRBV14 and TRBJ1-3, is EAGVTQFPSHSVIEKGQTVTLRCDPISGHDNLYWYRRVMGKEIKFLLHFVKESKQDESGMPNNRFLAERTGGTYSTLKVQPAELEDSGVYFCASSRPGQGNTIYFGEGSWLTVV.